The entry below describes one TCR beta chain. Its antigen is not known. Sequencing targeted expressed TCRB transcripts, as all isolated RNA had been reverse transcribed. Sequenced by immunoSEQ multiplex PCR; TCRdb stores in-frame clones only, minus some. The data show 250,000 to 350,000 clones, with around 15% seen just once and more than 6.5% held by the top ten. The data belong to a study of beta chain features in type 1 diabetes. Findings and caveats of the study: Within patients, naive, central memory and Treg TCRB repertoires seemed more similar than within healthy donors.

The V gene end was trimmed by 4 bases and the J gene end by 7 bases; junction bases not matched to a gene: 8. The CDR3 sequence is 14 residues long. Germline values: CDR1 SEHNR, CDR2 FQNEAQ (reference sequence). Source material: central memory CD4+ T cells from blood. V usage is TRBV7-9 and J usage is TRBJ1-2; 8 bases line up with TRBD1. The sequence was collected from a man aged 25-40 years in good health. The CDR3 reads CASSSRDRLGGYTF. Here the CDR3 DNA reads TGTGCCAGCAGCTCACGGGACAGGTTAGGTGGCTACACCTTC.